These T cell receptor beta chains were read from a single sample in a study of T cell repertoires in cytomegalovirus infection. TCRdb re-analysed the reads in MiXCR, keeping a single row per CDR3 protein. Altogether 250,000 or so distinct CDR3 sequences are present, roughly an eighth being singletons, with the ten largest covering around 1.6%. Sequencing input: PBMCs. Receptors originate from a human donor in good health (CMV status not recorded). Some clones in this sample may be carry-over from other donors' samples. CDR3s include the opening cysteine and the closing phenylalanine or tryptophan. The D gene is left open where the match is weak. Rows give clone size only sometimes, using once, few, many, or a class for an expanded clone.

many,TRBV7-2,-,TRBJ2-7,CASSVGSRSYEQYF,TGTGCCAGCAGCGTGGGCAGTCGATCCTACGAGCAGTACTTC
many,TRBV7-2,-,TRBJ1-2,CASSLWAAAEDYGYTF,TGTGCCAGCAGCTTATGGGCAGCGGCTGAGGACTATGGCTACACCTTC
few,TRBV20-1,-,TRBJ2-3,CSASAGGPGPVTDTQYF,TGCAGTGCTAGTGCCGGCGGACCGGGACCCGTCACAGATACGCAGTATTTT
many,TRBV6-1,TRBD1,TRBJ1-5,CASRRTGGQPQHF,TGTGCCAGCAGAAGGACAGGGGGTCAGCCCCAGCATTTT
many,TRBV6-2/TRBV6-3,-,TRBJ2-2,CASKEAATGELFF,TGTGCCAGCAAGGAAGCGGCCACCGGGGAGCTGTTTTTT
-,TRBV6-1,-,TRBJ1-3,CASSLRAETGNTIYF,TGTGCCAGCAGCCTCCGGGCCGAGACTGGAAACACCATATATTTT
many,TRBV7-2,-,TRBJ1-4,CASSPRQTATNEKLFF,TGTGCCAGCAGTCCCCGACAGACTGCAACTAATGAAAAACTGTTTTTT
-,TRBV7-4,-,TRBJ2-2,CASSLVQPELFF,TGTGCCAGCAGCTTAGTTCAGCCCGAGCTGTTTTTT
-,TRBV10-3,-,TRBJ1-5,CAISESEGIGNQPQHF,TGTGCCATCAGTGAGTCGGAGGGGATCGGTAATCAGCCCCAGCATTTT
many,TRBV7-2,-,TRBJ1-1,CASSLKVATEAFF,TGTGCCAGCAGTCTTAAGGTTGCCACTGAAGCTTTCTTT
many,TRBV7-2,-,TRBJ1-1,CASSRGTAYTEAFF,TGTGCCAGCAGCCGCGGGACTGCTTACACTGAAGCTTTCTTT
-,TRBV20-1,TRBD1,TRBJ2-7,CSASETGTYEQYF,TGCAGTGCTAGTGAGACAGGGACCTACGAGCAGTACTTC
few,TRBV5-6,TRBD1,TRBJ1-6,CASSLGTGQGSYNSPLHF,TGTGCCAGCAGCCTTGGAACGGGACAGGGGTCCTATAATTCACCCCTCCACTTT
many,TRBV5-5,-,TRBJ2-1,CASSSPLGPGGYNEQFF,TGTGCCAGCAGCTCCCCCTTGGGGCCAGGCGGTTACAATGAGCAGTTCTTC
many,TRBV7-6,TRBD1,TRBJ2-5,CASSHGGTGGETQYF,TGTGCCAGCAGCCACGGTGGGACAGGGGGAGAGACCCAGTACTTC
many,TRBV7-2,-,TRBJ2-7,CASSLDPRAYEQYF,TGTGCCAGCAGCTTAGATCCCAGGGCCTACGAGCAGTACTTC